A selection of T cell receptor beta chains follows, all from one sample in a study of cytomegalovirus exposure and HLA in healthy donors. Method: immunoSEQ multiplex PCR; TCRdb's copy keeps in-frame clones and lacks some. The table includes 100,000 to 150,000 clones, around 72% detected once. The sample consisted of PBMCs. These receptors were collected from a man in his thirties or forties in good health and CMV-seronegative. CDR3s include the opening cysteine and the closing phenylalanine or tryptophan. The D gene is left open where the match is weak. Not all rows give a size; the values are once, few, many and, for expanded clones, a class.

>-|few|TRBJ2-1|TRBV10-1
CASSEGGRNNEQFF
TGCGCCAGCAGTGAGGGGGGGAGGAACAATGAGCAGTTCTTC
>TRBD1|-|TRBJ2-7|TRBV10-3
CAISESGTGEMEQYF
TGTGCCATCAGTGAATCCGGGACAGGGGAGATGGAGCAGTACTTC
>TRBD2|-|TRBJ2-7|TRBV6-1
CASSSSSGGSYEQYF
TGTGCCAGCTCCAGTAGCAGCGGGGGCTCCTACGAGCAGTACTTC
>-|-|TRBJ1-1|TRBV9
CASSGGGVENTEAFF
TGTGCCAGCAGCGGAGGGGGGGTCGAGAACACTGAAGCTTTCTTT
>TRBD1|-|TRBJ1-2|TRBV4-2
CASSQVGDRPNGYTF
TGTGCCAGCAGCCAAGTGGGGGACAGGCCCAATGGCTACACCTTC
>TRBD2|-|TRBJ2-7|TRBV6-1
CASRRSSGGGDEQYF
TGTGCCAGCAGAAGGTCCAGCGGGGGTGGTGACGAGCAGTACTTC
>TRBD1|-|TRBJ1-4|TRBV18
CASSPRTGSNEKLFF
TGTGCCAGCTCACCACGGACAGGATCTAATGAAAAACTGTTTTTT
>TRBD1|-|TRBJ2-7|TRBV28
CASIERQGVIHEQYF
TGTGCCAGCATTGAAAGACAGGGGGTAATCCACGAGCAGTACTTC
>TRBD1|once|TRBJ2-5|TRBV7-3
CASSLGLGRGQETQYF
TGTGCCAGCAGCTTAGGGTTGGGCAGGGGGCAAGAGACCCAGTACTTC
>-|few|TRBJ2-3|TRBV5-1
CASSLVGIGTDTQYF
TGCGCCAGCAGCTTGGTCGGGATTGGAACAGATACGCAGTATTTT
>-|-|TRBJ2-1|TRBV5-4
CASSSAGANNEQFF
TGTGCCAGCAGCTCTGCGGGGGCGAACAATGAGCAGTTCTTC